The rows below give T cell receptor beta chains drawn from one sample of a study of blood T cells in healthy people across ages. One entry per CDR3 protein results from TCRdb running MiXCR on the 5' RACE reads. The table includes about 830,000 distinct CDR3 sequences, roughly 64% detected once. Input material: blood. The receptors stem from a man aged 25 to 40 in good health. Each CDR3 is given with its conserved first and last residue. D genes are given only for firm matches. A row's size may be missing; if present it is once, few, many or a size class.

j_call: TRBJ1-1; clone_size: few; v_call: TRBV25-1; d_call: -; cdr3_aa: CASSGVTGTEAFF; cdr3_nt: TGTGCCAGCAGTGGAGTAACGGGCACTGAAGCTTTCTTT
j_call: TRBJ2-1; clone_size: -; v_call: TRBV20-1; d_call: TRBD2; cdr3_aa: CSAAQREGLLYETQFF; cdr3_nt: TGCAGTGCCGCCCAGCGGGAGGGCCTCCTTTACGAGACCCAGTTCTTC
j_call: TRBJ2-7; clone_size: many; v_call: TRBV6-2/TRBV6-3; d_call: TRBD1; cdr3_aa: CASSQGTGGQRQSYEQYF; cdr3_nt: TGTGCCAGCAGTCAAGGGACAGGGGGTCAGCGGCAATCCTACGAGCAGTACTTC
j_call: TRBJ2-3; clone_size: -; v_call: TRBV9; d_call: -; cdr3_aa: CASSVAAGISTDTQYF; cdr3_nt: TGTGCCAGCAGCGTAGCGGCAGGAATAAGCACAGATACGCAGTATTTT
j_call: TRBJ2-3; clone_size: -; v_call: TRBV7-9; d_call: TRBD1; cdr3_aa: CASSRGQALTDTQYF; cdr3_nt: TGTGCCAGCAGCAGGGGACAGGCGCTCACAGATACGCAGTATTTT
j_call: TRBJ2-3; clone_size: -; v_call: TRBV7-2; d_call: -; cdr3_aa: CASSLGVMRDTDTQYF; cdr3_nt: TGTGCCAGCAGCTTGGGCGTGATGAGGGACACAGATACGCAGTATTTT
j_call: TRBJ1-2; clone_size: -; v_call: TRBV7-9; d_call: -; cdr3_aa: CASSLSGQGIYGYTF; cdr3_nt: TGTGCCAGCAGCTTATCTGGGCAGGGCATCTATGGCTACACCTTC
j_call: TRBJ1-6; clone_size: -; v_call: TRBV25-1; d_call: -; cdr3_aa: CASSEYGPQDNSPLHF; cdr3_nt: TGTGCCAGCAGTGAATATGGGCCCCAGGATAATTCACCCCTCCACTTT
j_call: TRBJ1-2; clone_size: few; v_call: TRBV20-1; d_call: TRBD1; cdr3_aa: CSAHRGTDYGYTF; cdr3_nt: TGCAGTGCTCACAGGGGAACGGACTATGGCTACACCTTC
j_call: TRBJ2-5; clone_size: few; v_call: TRBV2; d_call: -; cdr3_aa: CASRKGTVEETQYF; cdr3_nt: TGTGCCAGCCGGAAGGGAACAGTAGAAGAGACCCAGTACTTC
j_call: TRBJ1-2; clone_size: -; v_call: TRBV6-5; d_call: TRBD1; cdr3_aa: CASSYGGQDYGYTF; cdr3_nt: TGTGCCAGCAGTTACGGAGGACAGGACTATGGCTACACCTTC
j_call: TRBJ2-5; clone_size: -; v_call: TRBV20-1; d_call: TRBD2; cdr3_aa: CSAREIWTSGQETQYF; cdr3_nt: TGCAGTGCTAGAGAGATTTGGACTAGCGGCCAAGAGACCCAGTACTTC
j_call: TRBJ2-7; clone_size: -; v_call: TRBV2; d_call: -; cdr3_aa: CASSLAHSREQYF; cdr3_nt: TGTGCCAGCAGTCTAGCTCACTCGAGGGAGCAGTACTTC
j_call: TRBJ1-2; clone_size: -; v_call: TRBV7-2; d_call: TRBD1; cdr3_aa: CAGSPDRNYGYTF; cdr3_nt: TGTGCCGGCAGCCCGGACAGGAACTATGGCTACACCTTC
j_call: TRBJ2-1; clone_size: -; v_call: TRBV30; d_call: TRBD2; cdr3_aa: CAWTFGGASGRYNEQFF; cdr3_nt: TGTGCCTGGACCTTCGGAGGGGCTAGCGGGCGATACAATGAGCAGTTCTTC
j_call: TRBJ2-7; clone_size: -; v_call: TRBV10-3; d_call: -; cdr3_aa: CAISEHGGGGDEQYF; cdr3_nt: TGTGCCATCAGTGAGCACGGGGGCGGCGGCGACGAGCAGTACTTC
j_call: TRBJ1-2; clone_size: -; v_call: TRBV7-2; d_call: TRBD1; cdr3_aa: CASSSGQDYGYTF; cdr3_nt: TGTGCCAGCAGCTCTGGACAGGACTATGGCTACACCTTC
j_call: TRBJ2-7; clone_size: -; v_call: TRBV28; d_call: -; cdr3_aa: CASRIAANEQYF; cdr3_nt: TGTGCCAGCAGAATCGCGGCCAACGAGCAGTACTTC
j_call: TRBJ2-7; clone_size: few; v_call: TRBV9; d_call: TRBD2; cdr3_aa: CASSVVDRAGEEQYF; cdr3_nt: TGTGCCAGCAGCGTAGTCGATCGGGCGGGGGAAGAGCAGTACTTC
j_call: TRBJ1-2; clone_size: -; v_call: TRBV9; d_call: TRBD1; cdr3_aa: CASRGQPNYGYTF; cdr3_nt: TGTGCCAGCAGGGGACAGCCGAACTATGGCTACACCTTC
j_call: TRBJ2-5; clone_size: -; v_call: TRBV6-2/TRBV6-3; d_call: TRBD2; cdr3_aa: CASSYESRTSLKTQYF; cdr3_nt: TGTGCCAGCAGTTACGAGAGTAGGACTAGCTTGAAGACCCAGTACTTC
j_call: TRBJ2-7; clone_size: -; v_call: TRBV20-1; d_call: TRBD1; cdr3_aa: CSARDPKTGAGYEQYF; cdr3_nt: TGCAGTGCTAGAGATCCAAAGACAGGGGCGGGCTACGAGCAGTACTTC
j_call: TRBJ2-7; clone_size: -; v_call: TRBV4-3; d_call: -; cdr3_aa: CASSEGGAPYEQYF; cdr3_nt: TGCGCCAGCAGCGAAGGGGGGGCACCCTACGAGCAGTACTTC
j_call: TRBJ2-5; clone_size: -; v_call: TRBV24-1; d_call: -; cdr3_aa: CATSDGLGWETQYF; cdr3_nt: TGTGCCACCAGTGACGGACTGGGGTGGGAGACCCAGTACTTC
j_call: TRBJ1-2; clone_size: few; v_call: TRBV6-1; d_call: -; cdr3_aa: CASSSTKRNYGYTF; cdr3_nt: TGTGCCAGCAGTTCCACGAAGAGAAACTATGGCTACACCTTC
j_call: TRBJ2-7; clone_size: -; v_call: TRBV20-1; d_call: -; cdr3_aa: CSAEKGGSYEQYF; cdr3_nt: TGCAGTGCCGAAAAGGGGGGCTCCTACGAGCAGTACTTC
j_call: TRBJ2-1; clone_size: few; v_call: TRBV25-1; d_call: TRBD2; cdr3_aa: CASSEWGTSGDEQFF; cdr3_nt: TGTGCCAGCAGTGAATGGGGGACTAGCGGCGATGAGCAGTTCTTC
j_call: TRBJ2-3; clone_size: -; v_call: TRBV12-3/TRBV12-4; d_call: -; cdr3_aa: CASSLVRGTWADTQYF; cdr3_nt: TGTGCCAGCAGTCTCGTTCGGGGGACATGGGCAGATACGCAGTATTTT
j_call: TRBJ2-7; clone_size: few; v_call: TRBV4-3; d_call: -; cdr3_aa: CASSASGLKGDEQYF; cdr3_nt: TGCGCCAGCAGCGCGTCGGGGCTTAAGGGGGACGAGCAGTACTTC
j_call: TRBJ2-5; clone_size: few; v_call: TRBV7-2; d_call: -; cdr3_aa: CASSWAVRETQYF; cdr3_nt: TGTGCCAGCAGCTGGGCGGTGAGGGAGACCCAGTACTTC
j_call: TRBJ2-7; clone_size: -; v_call: TRBV20-1; d_call: -; cdr3_aa: CSARRGGFTYEQYF; cdr3_nt: TGCAGTGCTAGACGAGGAGGGTTCACCTACGAGCAGTACTTC
j_call: TRBJ1-5; clone_size: -; v_call: TRBV4-2; d_call: -; cdr3_aa: CASSQGGSTLGKAQHF; cdr3_nt: TGTGCCAGCAGCCAAGGCGGCAGCACGCTCGGGAAGGCCCAGCATTTT
j_call: TRBJ2-3; clone_size: -; v_call: TRBV12-3/TRBV12-4; d_call: -; cdr3_aa: CAGSLAGTDTQYF; cdr3_nt: TGTGCCGGCAGTTTGGCGGGGACAGATACGCAGTATTTT